This T cell receptor (beta chain) was found in a study of T cell changes during pregnancy in multiple sclerosis. The CDR3 totals 15 residues. CDR1 and CDR2 from the germline V gene are SGHAT and FQNNGV. V gave up 1 base and J gave up 4 bases, with 11 bases separating them. Assay: immunoSEQ multiplex PCR; the TCRdb copy retains only in-frame clones and omits some. The sample includes around 41,000 clones, roughly 93% of them seen just once. V is TRBV11-2 and J is TRBJ1-5; the D gene is possibly TRBD1 (5 bases). This clonotype was sampled from a female donor with multiple sclerosis, enrolled in a pregnancy study. Specimen: PBMCs (not recorded whether the cells were cultured). The CDR3 nucleotides read TGTGCCAGCAGCTTAGGGGGCGGAGAGAATCAGCCCCAGCATTTT. It is translated as CASSLGGGENQPQHF.